One sample yielded the 28 T cell receptor beta chains listed below, sequenced in a study of T cell responses to AZD1222 COVID-19 vaccine. The repertoire was sequenced with immunoSEQ multiplex PCR; TCRdb's copy has only in-frame clones and lacks some. Of 150,000 or so clones listed, 75% to 95% are singletons. Sequencing used peripheral blood, obtained on day 0 of MenACWY control vaccination. The receptor set was obtained from an adult in good health.

This clone was counted a single time. The chain recombines TRBV6-5 with TRBJ2-7; 11 positions match TRBD1. V lost 7 bases, J lost 6 bases, and 5 bases stayed unmatched. The germline V gene encodes CDR1 MNHEY and CDR2 SVGAGI. CDR3 size: 13 residues. The CDR3 protein is CASTRTGGSEQYF. The DNA of the CDR3 is TGTGCCAGCACGCGGACAGGGGGCAGCGAGCAGTACTTC.

The V call is TRBV28, the J call TRBJ2-7; D gene uncertain. The CDR3 has 13 residues. Germline V lookup: CDR1 MDHEN, CDR2 SYDVKM. Trimming pared 8 bases from V and 3 bases from J, leaving 14 bases between. The DNA for the CDR3 is TGTGCCAGCGTCCGGGTAGACGGCTACGAGCAGTACTTC. Translated, it gives CASVRVDGYEQYF.

This sequence joins TRBV2 and TRBJ1-2, with TRBD1 as a possible D gene (5 bases). The germline CDR1 and CDR2 sequences are SNHLY and FYNNEI. Trimming took 3 bases from V and 4 from J, leaving 9 bases between them. This CDR3 has 13 residues. CDR3 coding DNA: TGTGCCAGCAGTGAGGGGCAAAGCTATGGCTACACCTTC. Translating it yields CASSEGQSYGYTF.

The J gene is TRBJ1-5, the V gene TRBV30, with TRBD1 as a possible D gene (6 bases). Trimming stripped 2 bases from V and 0 bases from J, with 11 bases between. In germline, CDR1 is GTSNPN, CDR2 SVGIG (reference sequence). The CDR3 totals 15 residues. CDR3 sequence (DNA): TGTGCCTGGAGTAAGATGGACAGTAGCAATCAGCCCCAGCATTTT. Translated: CAWSKMDSSNQPQHF.

V usage is TRBV9 and J usage is TRBJ1-5, with 8 bases aligning to TRBD1. Per the germline V gene, CDR1 is SGDLS and CDR2 is YYNGEE. The CDR3 is 15 amino acids. V lost 4 bases, J lost 4 bases, and 7 bases stayed unmatched. The CDR3: CASSPQGAGNQPQHF. The DNA of the CDR3 is TGTGCCAGCAGCCCCCAGGGGGCTGGGAATCAGCCCCAGCATTTT.

V and J are TRBV2 and TRBJ1-4; 8 nucleotides align to TRBD1. The J segment lost 8 bases and the V segment lost 4 bases, leaving 9 bases of the junction unmatched. Germline V gene data show CDR1 as SNHLY and CDR2 as FYNNEI. The CDR3 is 15 residues long. DNA of the CDR3: TGTGCCAGCAGTGTCGGGACAGGAACCTGGGAAAAACTGTTTTTT. It yields the protein CASSVGTGTWEKLFF.

V is TRBV5-1 and J is TRBJ1-1, with D perhaps TRBD1 (6 bases). Trimming removed 1 base at V and 3 bases at J, with 13 bases between. Germline-derived CDR1 and CDR2 are SGHRS and YFSETQ. This CDR3 has 15 amino acids. CDR3 DNA sequence: TGCGCCAGCAGCTTGAGGGGACATCAGGACACTGAAGCTTTCTTT. It yields the protein CASSLRGHQDTEAFF.

This sequence joins TRBV3-1 (or the pseudogene TRBV3-2) and TRBJ1-4, with D possibly matching TRBD1 (6 bases). The length of the CDR3 is 14 residues. Trimming pared 6 bases from V and 10 bases from J, leaving 18 bases between. Germline V CDR1 and CDR2: LGHDT, YNNKEL (reference sequence). The CDR3 sequence: CASSPRVGAGKLFF. The DNA of the CDR3 is TGTGCCAGCAGTCCCAGGGTGGGGGCCGGAAAACTGTTTTTT.

The rearrangement uses TRBV30 and TRBJ1-2; weak D call: TRBD1 (5 bases). Trimming took 4 bases from V and 8 from J, leaving 11 bases between them. The V gene's germline CDR1 is GTSNPN and CDR2 SVGIG (reference sequence). The CDR3 consists of 11 residues. In DNA form, the CDR3 reads TGTGCCTGGACCCTCACAGGAGGCTACACCTTC. Its protein is CAWTLTGGYTF.

The rearrangement joins TRBV6-1 to TRBJ1-5; 9 bases fit TRBD1. The CDR3 totals 16 residues. Germline CDR1 is MNHNS and CDR2 is SASEGT. J was trimmed by 8 bases and V by 0 bases; bases with no gene match: 8. In DNA, the CDR3 is TGTGCCAGCAGTGAAGCTGGGGGACAGGGCAGTAAGCCCCAGCATTTT. Protein: CASSEAGGQGSKPQHF.

CDR3 sequence (DNA): TGTGCCAGCAGGAGAAGACCGGAAGGCTATGGCTACACCTTC. It codes for CASRRRPEGYGYTF. This chain links TRBV2 with TRBJ1-2; no firm D call. CDR1 is SNHLY, CDR2 FYNNEI, per germline. The V gene lost 6 bases and the J gene lost 4 bases, with 15 bases spanning the gap. The CDR3 sequence is 14 residues long. Drawing the rest from reference TRBV2 and TRBJ1-2, the complete variable domain is EPEVTQTPSHQVTQMGQEVILRCVPISNHLYFYWYRQILGQKVEFLVSFYNNEISEKSEIFDDQFSVERPDGSNFTLKIRSTKLEDSAMYFCASRRRPEGYGYTFGSGTRLTVV.

This clone is a singleton in its sample. The J gene is TRBJ2-6, the V gene TRBV4-1, with 7 bases fitting TRBD1. Germline V CDR1 and CDR2: MGHRA, YSYEKL. After removal of 0 bases from V and 1 base from J, the junction contained 6 bases not matched to a gene. The CDR3 length is 18 residues. CDR3 protein: CASSQDEGAGSGANVLTF. CDR3 DNA: TGCGCCAGCAGCCAAGATGAGGGGGCAGGATCTGGGGCCAACGTCCTGACTTTC.

CDR3 amino acids: CASSAPARAGETQYF. In nucleotides, the CDR3 is TGTGCCAGTAGTGCGCCGGCCAGGGCAGGGGAGACCCAGTACTTC. The chain has TRBV19 and TRBJ2-5; TRBD1 is a possible D gene (5 bases). Germline-derived CDR1 and CDR2 are LNHDA and SQIVND (reference sequence). Trimming took off 5 bases at V and 5 bases at J, with 18 bases between the two ends. The CDR3 contains 15 residues. Full variable domain (rest looked up from reference TRBV19 and TRBJ2-5): DGGITQSPKYLFRKEGQNVTLSCEQNLNHDAMYWYRQDPGQGLRLIYYSQIVNDFQKGDIAEGYSVSREKKESFPLTVTSAQKNPTAFYLCASSAPARAGETQYFGPGTRLLVL.

The chain is built from TRBV19 and TRBJ1-3, with unresolved D. V lost 9 bases and J lost 0, with 15 bases in between. This CDR3 is 15 amino acids long. Looked up from germline, CDR1 is LNHDA and CDR2 is SQIVND (reference sequence). For the CDR3, the DNA is TGTGCCAGCCACCCCGTTTTTCCCTCTGGAAACACCATATATTTT. It yields the protein CASHPVFPSGNTIYF.

The rearrangement uses TRBV28 and TRBJ1-5; the match to TRBD1 covers 9 bases. CDR1 is MDHEN and CDR2 is SYDVKM in the germline V gene. With 5 bases clipped from V and 9 bases from J, the junction kept 11 bases outside the gene matches. The CDR3 extends over 15 amino acids. The CDR3 DNA follows: TGTGCCAGCAGTCTCCGGGACAGGGACTTGTTGCCCCAGCATTTT. Protein sequence: CASSLRDRDLLPQHF.

The gene calls are TRBV19 and TRBJ2-5, with 10 bases matching TRBD2. Germline V gives CDR1 LNHDA, CDR2 SQIVND (reference sequence). With V trimmed by 4 bases and J by 7 bases, 18 bases remained unmatched. CDR3 length: 18 amino acids. The CDR3 spells CASSTTRQGLAGAVTQYF. In DNA form, the CDR3 reads TGTGCCAGTAGTACGACAAGACAGGGGCTAGCGGGAGCAGTGACCCAGTACTTC.

In this sample, this clone turned up many times. V usage is TRBV2 and J usage is TRBJ2-2; D may correspond to TRBD1 or TRBD2 (5 bases each). This CDR3 spans 16 amino acids. Trimming took 4 bases from V and 8 from J, leaving 20 bases between them. The germline V gene has CDR1 SNHLY and CDR2 FYNNEI. CDR3 nucleotide sequence: TGTGCCAGCAGTGTCGGTCCGGGCCGGGGCACTGGGGAGCTGTTTTTT. The encoded protein is CASSVGPGRGTGELFF.

J is TRBJ2-3 and V is TRBV28; 9 bases are shared with TRBD1. CDR1 is MDHEN and CDR2 is SYDVKM in the germline V gene. The CDR3 has 16 residues. Unmatched junction bases numbered 8, after V lost 3 bases and J lost 4 bases. The CDR3 sequence: CASSFGDRGVSDTQYF. In DNA, the CDR3 is TGTGCCAGCAGTTTCGGAGACAGGGGGGTCTCAGATACGCAGTATTTT.

Only one count was recorded for this clone. The chain is built from TRBV18 and TRBJ1-2, with D possibly TRBD1 on 5 matching bases. The CDR3 extends over 13 amino acids. The ends were cut back, 6 bases at V and 2 bases at J, with 10 bases in the middle. CDR1 and CDR2 (germline): KGHSH, LQKENI. DNA of the CDR3: TGTGCCAGCTCGACAGAACCAAACTATGGCTACACCTTC. This sequence encodes CASSTEPNYGYTF. Variable domain in full (rest from reference TRBV18 and TRBJ1-2): NAGVMQNPRHLVRRRGQEARLRCSPMKGHSHVYWYRQLPEEGLKFMVYLQKENIIDESGMPKERFSAEFPKEGPSILRIQQVVRGDSAAYFCASSTEPNYGYTFGSGTRLTVV.

A single count supports this clone. V and J are TRBV4-1 and TRBJ1-3, with TRBD1 matching 7 bases. Germline CDR1 and CDR2: MGHRA and YSYEKL. This CDR3 comprises 20 residues. V lost 6 bases to trimming and J lost 0 bases; unmatched junction nucleotides: 20. CDR3 coding DNA: TGCGCCAGCAGTCCTCCCGCGGGACAGATTCCCTTCATCTCTGGAAACACCATATATTTT. This translates into CASSPPAGQIPFISGNTIYF.

This rearrangement joins TRBV6-4 to TRBJ2-2; 7 nucleotides match TRBD1. The CDR3 totals 14 residues. Trimming removed 0 bases from V and 7 bases from J; junction bases left unmatched: 2. Germline CDR1 reads MRHNA; CDR2 reads SNTAGT. CDR3 protein: CASSDSGGGGELFF. The CDR3 DNA reads TGTGCCAGCAGTGACTCAGGGGGCGGCGGGGAGCTGTTTTTT.

V is TRBV24-1 and J is TRBJ2-5; D is perhaps TRBD1 (6 bases). Trimming cost V 4 bases and J 5 bases, with 13 bases left between them. Germline values: CDR1 KGHDR, CDR2 SFDVKD. This CDR3 has 14 residues. The CDR3 loop reads CATSENRDGETQYF. The CDR3 nucleotides read TGTGCCACCAGTGAAAACAGGGATGGGGAGACCCAGTACTTC.

This clone appeared a few times. This chain connects TRBV18 to TRBJ1-5; unclear D gene. In germline, CDR1 is KGHSH, CDR2 LQKENI. The CDR3 runs to 14 residues. Trimming took 6 bases from V and 1 from J, leaving 10 bases between them. The CDR3 bases are TGTGCCAGCTCCGAGGAGCTGAGCAATCAGCCCCAGCATTTT. Its translation is CASSEELSNQPQHF.

The V call is TRBV5-1, the J call TRBJ1-6, with D perhaps matching TRBD1 (6 bases). The length of the CDR3 is 16 residues. CDR1 and CDR2 from the germline V gene are SGHRS and YFSETQ. Trimming removed 0 bases from V and 10 bases from J, with 17 bases in between. The CDR3 sequence: CASSLVQGAPGSPLHF. The CDR3 region has the DNA TGCGCCAGCAGCTTGGTACAGGGCGCCCCTGGATCACCCCTCCACTTT.

The chain recombines TRBV6-2 or TRBV6-3 with TRBJ2-7, with 9 bases lining up with TRBD2. CDR1 is MNHEY, CDR2 SVGEGT, per germline. The CDR3 is made up of 16 amino acids. The trim removed 2 bases at V and 2 bases at J, leaving 7 bases unmatched. The CDR3 DNA reads TGTGCCAGCAGTTACGAGACTAGCGGATACCCCTACGAGCAGTACTTC. Its protein is CASSYETSGYPYEQYF.

The chain couples TRBV6-5 to TRBJ2-5, with D maybe TRBD1 (5 bases). V was clipped by 4 bases and J by 2 bases, with 14 bases between them. Germline loops: CDR1 MNHEY, CDR2 SVGAGI. This CDR3 has 15 residues. The CDR3 region is CASSSLDTLQETQYF. CDR3 DNA: TGTGCCAGCAGTTCCTTGGACACCCTACAAGAGACCCAGTACTTC.

The chain joins TRBV28 to TRBJ1-2, with a possible D match to TRBD1 (6 bases). Germline loops: CDR1 MDHEN, CDR2 SYDVKM. V gave up 5 bases and J gave up 4 bases, with 11 bases separating them. This CDR3 contains 13 residues. The CDR3 reads CASSLRGPYGYTF. DNA of the CDR3: TGTGCCAGCAGTCTCAGGGGTCCCTATGGCTACACCTTC.

The chain links TRBV27 to TRBJ2-7; the D gene is possibly TRBD2 (6 bases). Trimming removed 6 bases at V and 10 bases at J, with 16 bases between. Germline lookup yields CDR1 MNHEY and CDR2 SMNVEV (reference sequence). The CDR3 contains 12 residues. This CDR3 reads CASSLGRGTQYF. CDR3 DNA: TGTGCCAGCAGCTTAGGCCGGGGGACTCAGTACTTC.